This TCR beta chain is from a study of blood T cell repertoires in COVID-19. At the level of the study: Sources were T cells, B-cell-depleted T cells, or PBMCs; the material itself was cDNA or gDNA.

Sequenced by immunoSEQ multiplex PCR; TCRdb stores in-frame clones only, minus some. The sample contains 350,000 to 450,000 clones, under 85% of which appear only once. There are 17 residues in the CDR3. Deletions cut 2 bases from V and 4 bases from J, with 19 bases between. Germline lookup yields CDR1 MNHNS and CDR2 SASEGT. The receptor was derived from a woman between 45 and 65 years old who had recovered from COVID-19. V is TRBV6-1 and J is TRBJ2-3; possibly TRBD2 for D (7 bases). Sequenced material: PBMCs or T cells enriched from blood (not recorded which). CDR3 protein: CASSESRRGATADTQYF. The CDR3 coding sequence is TGTGCCAGCAGTGAATCTAGACGGGGGGCGACCGCAGATACGCAGTATTTT.